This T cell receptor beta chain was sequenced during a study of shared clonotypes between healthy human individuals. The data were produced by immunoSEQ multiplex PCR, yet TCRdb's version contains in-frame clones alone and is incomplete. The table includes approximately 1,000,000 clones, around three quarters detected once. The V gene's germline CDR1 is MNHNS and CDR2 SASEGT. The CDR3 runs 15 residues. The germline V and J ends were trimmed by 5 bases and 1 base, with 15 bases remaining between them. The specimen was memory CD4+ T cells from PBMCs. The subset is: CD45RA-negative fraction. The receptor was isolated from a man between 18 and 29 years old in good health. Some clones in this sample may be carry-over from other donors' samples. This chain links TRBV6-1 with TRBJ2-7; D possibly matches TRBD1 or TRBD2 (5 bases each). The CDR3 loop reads CASSFRDRGSYEQYF. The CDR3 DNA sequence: TGTGCCAGCAGTTTTCGGGACCGCGGATCCTACGAGCAGTACTTC.